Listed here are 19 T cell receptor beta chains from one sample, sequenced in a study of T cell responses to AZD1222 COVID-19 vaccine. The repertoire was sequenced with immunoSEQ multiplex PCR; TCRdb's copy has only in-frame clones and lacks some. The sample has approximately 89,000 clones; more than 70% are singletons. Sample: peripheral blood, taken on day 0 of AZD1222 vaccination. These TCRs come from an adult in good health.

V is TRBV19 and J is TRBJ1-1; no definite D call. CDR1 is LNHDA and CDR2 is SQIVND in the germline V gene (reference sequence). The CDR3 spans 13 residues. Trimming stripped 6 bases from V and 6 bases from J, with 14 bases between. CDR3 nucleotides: TGTGCCAGTAGCCTCAACCCAGCTGCTGAAGCTTTCTTT. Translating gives CASSLNPAAEAFF.

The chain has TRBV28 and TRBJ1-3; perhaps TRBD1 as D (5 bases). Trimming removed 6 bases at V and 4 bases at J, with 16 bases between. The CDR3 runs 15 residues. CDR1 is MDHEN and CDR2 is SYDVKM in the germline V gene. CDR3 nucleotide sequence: TGTGCCAGCAGACAAAGTCAGGGAACCGGAAACACCATATATTTT. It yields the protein CASRQSQGTGNTIYF.

The CDR3 DNA reads TGTGCCAGCAGCTTGGGTCAAAGAGCAGCCTACGAGCAGTACTTC. This sequence encodes CASSLGQRAAYEQYF. The chain combines TRBV5-6 with TRBJ2-7; D unclear. Trimming removed 0 bases at V and 2 bases at J, with 12 bases between. From germline, CDR1 is SGHDT and CDR2 YYEEEE. The CDR3 extends over 15 amino acids.

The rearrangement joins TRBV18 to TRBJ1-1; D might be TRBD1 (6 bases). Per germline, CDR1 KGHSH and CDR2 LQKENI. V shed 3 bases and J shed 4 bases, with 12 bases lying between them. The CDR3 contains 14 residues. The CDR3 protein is CASSPQGQFTEAFF. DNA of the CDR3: TGTGCCAGCTCACCGCAGGGGCAATTCACTGAAGCTTTCTTT.

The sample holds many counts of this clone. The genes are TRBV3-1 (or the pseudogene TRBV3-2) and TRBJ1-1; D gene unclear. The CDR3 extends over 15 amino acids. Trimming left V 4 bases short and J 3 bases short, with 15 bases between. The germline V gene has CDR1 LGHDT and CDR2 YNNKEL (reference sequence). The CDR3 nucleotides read TGTGCCAGCAGCCGCGGGAAGGGCCGGGACACTGAAGCTTTCTTT. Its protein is CASSRGKGRDTEAFF.

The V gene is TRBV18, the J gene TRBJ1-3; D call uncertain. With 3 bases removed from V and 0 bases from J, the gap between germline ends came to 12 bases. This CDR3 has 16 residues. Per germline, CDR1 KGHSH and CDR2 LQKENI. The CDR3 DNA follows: TGTGCCAGCTCACCCCAGATTCACAGCTCTGGAAACACCATATATTTT. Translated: CASSPQIHSSGNTIYF.

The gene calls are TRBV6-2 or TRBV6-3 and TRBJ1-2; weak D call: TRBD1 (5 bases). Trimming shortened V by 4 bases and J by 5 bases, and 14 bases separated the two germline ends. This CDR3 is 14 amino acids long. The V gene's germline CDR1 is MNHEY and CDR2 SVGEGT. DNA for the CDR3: TGTGCCAGCAGTTGGGGCAGCTTGTTTTATGGCTACACCTTC. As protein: CASSWGSLFYGYTF.

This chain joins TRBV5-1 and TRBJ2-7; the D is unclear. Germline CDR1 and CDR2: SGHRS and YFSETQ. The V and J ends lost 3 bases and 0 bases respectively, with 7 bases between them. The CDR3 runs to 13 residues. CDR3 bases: TGCGCCAGCAGCTCCAGGAGCTCCTACGAGCAGTACTTC. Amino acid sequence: CASSSRSSYEQYF.

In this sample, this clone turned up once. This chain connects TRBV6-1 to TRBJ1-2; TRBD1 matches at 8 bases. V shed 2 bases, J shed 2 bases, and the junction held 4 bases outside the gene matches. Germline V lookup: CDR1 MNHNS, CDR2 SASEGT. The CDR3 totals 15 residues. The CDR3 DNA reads TGTGCCAGCAGTGAACAAGGGACAGGCAACTATGGCTACACCTTC. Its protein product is CASSEQGTGNYGYTF.

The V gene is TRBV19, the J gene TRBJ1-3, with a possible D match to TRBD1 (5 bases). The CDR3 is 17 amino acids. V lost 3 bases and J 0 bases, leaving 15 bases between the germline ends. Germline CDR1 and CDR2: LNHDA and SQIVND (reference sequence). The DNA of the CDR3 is TGTGCCAGTAGTATCAGGGTTCGGGATCACTCTGGAAACACCATATATTTT. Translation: CASSIRVRDHSGNTIYF.

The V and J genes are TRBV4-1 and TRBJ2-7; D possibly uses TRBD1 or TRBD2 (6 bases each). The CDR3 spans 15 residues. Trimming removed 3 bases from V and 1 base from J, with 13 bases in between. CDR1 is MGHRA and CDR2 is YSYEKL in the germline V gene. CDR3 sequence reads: CASSQETGTSYEQYF. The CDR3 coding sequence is TGCGCCAGCAGCCAGGAAACAGGGACTTCCTACGAGCAGTACTTC.

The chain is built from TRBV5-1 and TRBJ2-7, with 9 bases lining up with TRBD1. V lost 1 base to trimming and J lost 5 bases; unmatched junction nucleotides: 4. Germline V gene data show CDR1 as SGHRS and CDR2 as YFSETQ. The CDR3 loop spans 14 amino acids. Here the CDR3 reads CASSLTGQGNEQYF. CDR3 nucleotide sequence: TGCGCCAGCAGCTTGACGGGACAGGGAAACGAGCAGTACTTC.

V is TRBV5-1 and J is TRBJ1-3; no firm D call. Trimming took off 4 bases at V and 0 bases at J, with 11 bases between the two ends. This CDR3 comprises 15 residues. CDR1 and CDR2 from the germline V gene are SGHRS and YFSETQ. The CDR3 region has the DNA TGCGCCAGCAGCCCGGGCCATAACTCTGGAAACACCATATATTTT. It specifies CASSPGHNSGNTIYF.

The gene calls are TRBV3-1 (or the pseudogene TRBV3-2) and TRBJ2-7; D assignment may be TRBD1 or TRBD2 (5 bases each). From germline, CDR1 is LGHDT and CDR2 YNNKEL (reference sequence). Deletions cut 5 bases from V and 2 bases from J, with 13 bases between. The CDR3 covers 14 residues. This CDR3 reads CASSDRDGPYEQYF. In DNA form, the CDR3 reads TGTGCCAGCAGCGACCGGGACGGGCCCTACGAGCAGTACTTC.

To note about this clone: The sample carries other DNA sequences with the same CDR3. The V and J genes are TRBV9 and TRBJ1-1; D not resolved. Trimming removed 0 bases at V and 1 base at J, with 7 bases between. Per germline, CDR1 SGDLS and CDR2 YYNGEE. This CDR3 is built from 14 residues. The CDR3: CASSVVLGNTEAFF. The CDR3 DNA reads TGTGCCAGCAGCGTAGTATTGGGGAACACTGAAGCTTTCTTT.

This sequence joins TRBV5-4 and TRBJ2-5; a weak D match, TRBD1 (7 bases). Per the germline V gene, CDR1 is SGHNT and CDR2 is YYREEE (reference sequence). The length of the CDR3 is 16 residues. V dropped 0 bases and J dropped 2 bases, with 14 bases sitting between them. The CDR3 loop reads CASSLVGGGDQETQYF. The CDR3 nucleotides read TGTGCCAGCAGCTTGGTAGGGGGCGGGGATCAAGAGACCCAGTACTTC.

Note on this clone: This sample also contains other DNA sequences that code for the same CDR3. The CDR3 DNA sequence: TGTGCCAGCAGCCCAGGGGCCTCTGGAAACACCATATATTTT. Translation: CASSPGASGNTIYF. The V call is TRBV6-5, the J call TRBJ1-3; D might be TRBD1 (6 bases). The CDR3 length is 14 residues. Deletions cut 6 bases from V and 0 bases from J, with 9 bases between. Germline lookup yields CDR1 MNHEY and CDR2 SVGAGI.

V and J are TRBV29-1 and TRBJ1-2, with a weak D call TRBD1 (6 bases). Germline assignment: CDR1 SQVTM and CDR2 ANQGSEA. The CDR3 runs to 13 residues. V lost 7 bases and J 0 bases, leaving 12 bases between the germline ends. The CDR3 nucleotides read TGCAGCGCACAGGGAGGGCCTAACTATGGCTACACCTTC. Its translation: CSAQGGPNYGYTF.

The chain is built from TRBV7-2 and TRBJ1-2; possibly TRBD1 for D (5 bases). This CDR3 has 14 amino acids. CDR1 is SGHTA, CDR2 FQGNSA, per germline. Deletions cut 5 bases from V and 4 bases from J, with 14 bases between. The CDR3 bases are TGTGCCAGCAGCCTAAGTGGGACTAGCTATGGCTACACCTTC. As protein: CASSLSGTSYGYTF. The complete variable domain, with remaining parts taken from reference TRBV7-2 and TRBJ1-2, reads GAGVSQSPSNKVTEKGKDVELRCDPISGHTALYWYRQSLGQGLEFLIYFQGNSAPDKSGLPSDRFSAERTGGSVSTLTIQRTQQEDSAVYLCASSLSGTSYGYTFGSGTRLTVV.